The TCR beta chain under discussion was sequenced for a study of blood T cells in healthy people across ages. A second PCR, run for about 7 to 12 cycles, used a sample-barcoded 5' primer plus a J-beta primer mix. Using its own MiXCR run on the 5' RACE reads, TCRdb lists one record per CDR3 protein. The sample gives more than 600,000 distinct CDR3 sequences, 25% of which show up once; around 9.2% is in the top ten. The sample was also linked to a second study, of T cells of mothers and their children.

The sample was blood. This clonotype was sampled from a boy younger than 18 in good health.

For the CDR3, the DNA is TGCAGCGTACTTAAGGGGCAAGAGACCCAGTACTTC. As protein: CSVLKGQETQYF. This chain links TRBV29-1 with TRBJ2-1, with D possibly TRBD1 on 5 matching bases. Matching the DNA end better, TRBJ2-5 makes the J call doubtful. Germline lookup yields CDR1 SQVTM and CDR2 ANQGSEA. The CDR3 contains 12 residues.